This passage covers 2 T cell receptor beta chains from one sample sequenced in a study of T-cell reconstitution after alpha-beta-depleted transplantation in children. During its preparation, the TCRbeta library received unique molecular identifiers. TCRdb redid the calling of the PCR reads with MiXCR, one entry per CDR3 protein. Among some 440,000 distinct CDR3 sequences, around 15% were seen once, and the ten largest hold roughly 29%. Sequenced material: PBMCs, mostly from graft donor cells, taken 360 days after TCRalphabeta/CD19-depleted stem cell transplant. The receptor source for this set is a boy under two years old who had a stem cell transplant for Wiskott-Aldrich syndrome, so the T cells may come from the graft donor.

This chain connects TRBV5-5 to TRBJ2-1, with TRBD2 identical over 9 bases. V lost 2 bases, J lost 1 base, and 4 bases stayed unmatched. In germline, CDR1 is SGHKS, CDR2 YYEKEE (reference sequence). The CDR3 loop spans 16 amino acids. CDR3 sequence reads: CASSFGLAISYNEQFF. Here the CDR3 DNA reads TGTGCCAGCAGCTTCGGACTAGCGATATCCTACAATGAGCAGTTCTTC.

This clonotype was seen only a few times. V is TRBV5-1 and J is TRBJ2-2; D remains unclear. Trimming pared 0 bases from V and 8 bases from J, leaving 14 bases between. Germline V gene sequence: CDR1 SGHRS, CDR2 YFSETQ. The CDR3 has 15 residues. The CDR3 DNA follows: TGCGCCAGCAGCTTGGTTCCTAGGATCGTGGGGGAGCTGTTTTTT. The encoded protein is CASSLVPRIVGELFF.